The 13 T cell receptor beta chains presented below share a single source sample, sequenced in a study of blood T cell repertoires in COVID-19. Generated by immunoSEQ multiplex PCR, the TCRdb table keeps only in-frame clones and is missing some. The data show tens of thousands of clones, 88% seen once. Sequencing input: peripheral blood. The receptors come from a man aged 50 to 60 with active COVID-19.

The chain links TRBV18 to TRBJ1-1; tentative D call: TRBD1 (5 bases). Trimming removed 5 bases at V and 5 bases at J, with 18 bases between. In germline, CDR1 is KGHSH, CDR2 LQKENI. There are 15 residues in the CDR3. The CDR3 region is CASSEGYGGVTEAFF. CDR3 nucleotides: TGTGCCAGCTCAGAGGGTTATGGAGGGGTGACTGAAGCTTTCTTT.

The chain links TRBV9 to TRBJ2-3, with 9 bases lining up with TRBD2. In germline, CDR1 is SGDLS, CDR2 YYNGEE. The CDR3 is made up of 17 amino acids. With 0 bases clipped from V and 2 bases from J, the junction kept 7 bases outside the gene matches. CDR3 nucleotide sequence: TGTGCCAGCAGCGTAGCTAGAGCGGGAGGAGACACAGATACGCAGTATTTT. Its translation: CASSVARAGGDTDTQYF. The complete variable domain, with remaining parts taken from reference TRBV9 and TRBJ2-3, reads DSGVTQTPKHLITATGQRVTLRCSPRSGDLSVYWYQQSLDQGLQFLIQYYNGEERAKGNILERFSAQQFPDLHSELNLSSLELGDSALYFCASSVARAGGDTDTQYFGPGTRLTVL.

The rearrangement uses TRBV11-3 and TRBJ1-3; TRBD1 aligns across 7 bases. Trimming took 9 bases from V and 4 from J; bases not matched to a gene: 9. The germline gives CDR1 SGHNT, CDR2 YENEEA. The CDR3 is 14 amino acids. The CDR3 spells CASYRGRRGNTIYF. CDR3 nucleotides: TGTGCCAGTTACAGGGGAAGGAGAGGAAACACCATATATTTT.

This clone is a singleton in its sample. The chain links TRBV27 to TRBJ2-3, with a possible D match to TRBD2 (5 bases). The CDR3 extends over 13 amino acids. The V and J ends lost 4 bases and 4 bases respectively, with 9 bases between them. In germline, CDR1 is MNHEY, CDR2 SMNVEV (reference sequence). CDR3 sequence reads: CASSSLAADTQYF. The CDR3 region has the DNA TGTGCCAGCAGTTCCCTAGCCGCAGATACGCAGTATTTT.

The J gene is TRBJ2-7, the V gene TRBV7-9, with 7 bases fitting TRBD2. This CDR3 spans 15 amino acids. V shed 2 bases, J shed 0 bases, and the junction held 4 bases outside the gene matches. CDR1 SEHNR and CDR2 FQNEAQ come from the germline V gene (reference sequence). CDR3 DNA: TGTGCCAGCAGCTTACGAGCGGGGAGCTCCTACGAGCAGTACGTC. Its translation: CASSLRAGSSYEQYV.

The chain joins TRBV27 to TRBJ2-7, with TRBD1 matching 10 bases. Per germline, CDR1 MNHEY and CDR2 SMNVEV (reference sequence). V gave up 8 bases and J gave up 6 bases; unmatched junction bases: 4. The CDR3 extends over 12 amino acids. CDR3 amino acids: CASRDRGSEQYF. CDR3 in DNA: TGTGCCAGCCGGGACAGGGGAAGCGAGCAGTACTTC.

The rearrangement uses TRBV21-1 and TRBJ1-4. TRBV21-1 is reported as a pseudogene. This CDR3 contains 16 residues. CDR3 loop: CASSKRWRVTSEKLFF. The CDR3 bases are TGTGCCAGCAGCAAAAGATGGAGGGTTACTAGTGAAAAACTGTTTTTT.

This chain connects TRBV30 to TRBJ1-1; TRBD1 is a possible D gene (5 bases). This CDR3 is 14 amino acids long. Germline CDR1 reads GTSNPN; CDR2 reads SVGIG (reference sequence). Trimming removed 1 base at V and 3 bases at J, with 12 bases between. CDR3 sequence: CAWSEAGDYTEAFF. The CDR3 DNA reads as TGTGCCTGGAGTGAGGCGGGGGACTACACTGAAGCTTTCTTT.

The chain couples TRBV29-1 to TRBJ1-1; 7 bases align to TRBD1. This CDR3 region has 13 residues. Germline V CDR1 and CDR2: SQVTM, ANQGSEA. V lost 7 bases, J lost 6 bases, and 11 bases stayed unmatched. The CDR3 region is CSAEGITGAEAFF. The CDR3 DNA reads TGCAGCGCTGAGGGTATCACAGGGGCTGAAGCTTTCTTT.

The table lists this clone with a few counts. The chain employs TRBV11-2 and TRBJ1-6, with 9 bases lining up with TRBD1. The length of the CDR3 is 15 residues. The germline CDR1 and CDR2 sequences are SGHAT and FQNNGV. J was trimmed by 6 bases and V by 4 bases; bases with no gene match: 4. DNA for the CDR3: TGTGCCAGCAGCTCCGGGACAGGGCTTAATTCACCCCTCCACTTT. Amino acid sequence: CASSSGTGLNSPLHF.

The rearrangement links TRBV18 to TRBJ1-4; D is ambiguous. With 3 bases removed from V and 5 bases from J, the gap between germline ends came to 13 bases. The CDR3 has 15 amino acids. The germline V gene has CDR1 KGHSH and CDR2 LQKENI. The CDR3 nucleotides read TGTGCCAGCTCACCCCAGGCGTCACGAAATGAAAAACTGTTTTTT. Protein sequence: CASSPQASRNEKLFF.

J is TRBJ2-7 and V is TRBV5-1, with a possible D match to TRBD2 (6 bases). The V gene lost 4 bases and the J gene lost 4 bases, with 18 bases spanning the gap. The germline V gene has CDR1 SGHRS and CDR2 YFSETQ. The CDR3 spans 15 residues. The CDR3 protein is CASSGGDSQLYEQYF. In nucleotides, the CDR3 is TGCGCCAGCAGCGGAGGGGACTCCCAGCTTTACGAGCAGTACTTC.

Note on this clone: The same CDR3 is also encoded by other DNA sequences in this sample. The chain links TRBV12-3 or TRBV12-4 to TRBJ1-2; D perhaps matches TRBD1 (5 bases). With 0 bases removed from V and 4 bases from J, the gap between germline ends came to 6 bases. The CDR3 sequence is 13 residues long. The CDR3 protein is CASSLAGVYGYTF. The CDR3 bases are TGTGCCAGCAGTTTAGCAGGGGTCTATGGCTACACCTTC.